The 32 T cell receptor beta chains in this list originate from one sample, sequenced in a study of early T cells in non-severe SARS-CoV-2 infection. TCRdb re-called the 5' RACE reads with MiXCR, one entry per CDR3 protein. The profile shows 45,000 to 55,000 distinct CDR3 sequences, 6.2% of them singletons. The sequencing sample was made of whole blood. The source of these receptors is an adult who was a healthcare worker with PCR-confirmed SARS-CoV-2 infection or an uninfected control (not recorded which).

The V call is TRBV7-6, the J call TRBJ2-5, with 9 bases aligning to TRBD2. With 5 bases clipped from V and 0 bases from J, the junction kept 7 bases outside the gene matches. This CDR3 contains 16 residues. The germline V gene has CDR1 SGHVS and CDR2 FNYEAQ. In DNA, the CDR3 is TGTGCCAGCAGCACCTCTAGCGGGGAGTACCAAGAGACCCAGTACTTC. Translated: CASSTSSGEYQETQYF. Full variable domain (rest looked up from reference TRBV7-6 and TRBJ2-5): GAGVSQSPRYKVTKRGQDVALRCDPISGHVSLYWYRQALGQGPEFLTYFNYEAQQDKSGLPNDRFSAERPEGSISTLTIQRTEQRDSAMYRCASSTSSGEYQETQYFGPGTRLLVL.

This clonotype was counted ten times or more. The CDR3 region is CASSYLNEKLFF. The CDR3 nucleotides are TGTGCCAGTAGTTATTTGAATGAAAAACTGTTTTTT. The V gene is TRBV19, the J gene TRBJ1-4; D is ambiguous. This CDR3 has 12 amino acids. V shed 5 bases and J shed 5 bases, with 6 bases lying between them. In germline, CDR1 is LNHDA, CDR2 SQIVND (reference sequence).

Many counts were recorded for this clonotype. This chain links TRBV5-1 with TRBJ2-1; D ambiguous. The V end was cut by 6 bases, the J end by 0 bases, with 7 bases between. The CDR3 is 13 residues long. Germline CDR1 SGHRS, CDR2 YFSETQ. CDR3 sequence reads: CASTLGSYNEQFF. The CDR3 nucleotides read TGCGCCAGCACCCTAGGCTCCTACAATGAGCAGTTCTTC.

The rearrangement links TRBV19 to TRBJ1-4; 10 nucleotides line up with TRBD1. This CDR3 is built from 17 residues. J lost 0 bases, V lost 4 bases, and 5 bases had no gene match. The V gene's germline CDR1 is LNHDA and CDR2 SQIVND (reference sequence). The CDR3 protein is CASSRDRGGTTNEKLFF. CDR3 coding DNA: TGTGCCAGTAGTAGGGACAGGGGTGGAACAACTAATGAAAAACTGTTTTTT. Variable domain in full (rest from reference TRBV19 and TRBJ1-4): DGGITQSPKYLFRKEGQNVTLSCEQNLNHDAMYWYRQDPGQGLRLIYYSQIVNDFQKGDIAEGYSVSREKKESFPLTVTSAQKNPTAFYLCASSRDRGGTTNEKLFFGSGTQLSVL.

This clonotype was counted between two and nine times. The chain links TRBV6-6 to TRBJ2-7; possible D gene TRBD2, 7 bases. With 5 bases removed from V and 3 bases from J, the gap between germline ends came to 17 bases. The CDR3 contains 15 residues. Germline lookup yields CDR1 MNHNY and CDR2 SVGAGI (reference sequence). CDR3 nucleotide sequence: TGTGCCAGCAGTCCCAGGGGCGGGGGACACTACGAGCAGTACTTC. Its protein is CASSPRGGGHYEQYF.

Ten or more counts support this clonotype. The chain uses TRBV6-5 and TRBJ1-3; D might be TRBD1 (5 bases). The germline V gene has CDR1 MNHEY and CDR2 SVGAGI. The CDR3 spans 14 residues. V lost 7 bases and J lost 2, with 12 bases in between. The chain's CDR3 is CASTLGGTGNTIYF. DNA for the CDR3: TGTGCCAGCACCCTGGGGGGAACTGGAAACACCATATATTTT.

This clonotype appeared a few times. The J gene is TRBJ1-5, the V gene TRBV12-2. TRBV12-2 is designated a pseudogene. The CDR3 spans 18 residues. The CDR3 DNA is TGTGCAAGTCGCTTAACTAGGGTGTTCAAAACCAGCAATCAGCCCCAGCATTTT. Its translation is CASRLTRVFKTSNQPQHF.

V is TRBV27 and J is TRBJ2-2, with D unresolved. From germline, CDR1 is MNHEY and CDR2 SMNVEV (reference sequence). This CDR3 spans 14 amino acids. The V gene lost 5 bases and the J gene lost 6 bases, with 13 bases spanning the gap. Here the CDR3 DNA reads TGTGCCAGCAGTCGGACCCGTGTCTCCGGGGAGCTGTTTTTT. This sequence encodes CASSRTRVSGELFF.

This clonotype has a count of ten or more. The chain couples TRBV5-5 to TRBJ1-1, with D hard to call. Per the germline V gene, CDR1 is SGHKS and CDR2 is YYEKEE (reference sequence). The V end was cut by 0 bases, the J end by 0 bases, with 3 bases between. The CDR3 spans 13 residues. The CDR3 bases are TGTGCCAGCAGCTTGGCAGTGAACACTGAAGCTTTCTTT. Its protein is CASSLAVNTEAFF.

Ten or more counts support this clonotype. The V gene is TRBV20-1, the J gene TRBJ2-3; 7 bases fit TRBD1. The CDR3 is 15 amino acids. V shed 1 base, J shed 2 bases, and the junction held 6 bases outside the gene matches. Germline V CDR1 and CDR2: DFQATT, SNEGSKA (reference sequence). The CDR3 reads CSARAPGQSTDTQYF. The CDR3, as DNA: TGCAGTGCTAGAGCTCCGGGACAGTCCACAGATACGCAGTATTTT.

In its sample, this clonotype was seen many times. The chain carries TRBV4-1 and TRBJ1-5; D not resolved. The CDR3 consists of 16 residues. The germline V gene encodes CDR1 MGHRA and CDR2 YSYEKL. Trimming stripped 1 base from V and 1 base from J, with 11 bases between. The CDR3, as DNA: TGCGCCAGCAGCCAAGGGAACCCAGGAAGCAATCAGCCCCAGCATTTT. Translation: CASSQGNPGSNQPQHF.

This clonotype has a count of ten or more. The rearrangement links TRBV5-5 to TRBJ1-2; D may be TRBD1 (5 bases). The CDR3 is 15 residues long. Germline-derived CDR1 and CDR2 are SGHKS and YYEKEE (reference sequence). V was pared by 7 bases and J by 8 bases, with 24 bases between. CDR3 amino acids: CASAGHDSFTIGYTF. The CDR3 DNA is TGTGCCAGCGCGGGCCACGACAGCTTCACTATCGGCTACACCTTC.

The chain uses TRBV4-3 and TRBJ2-5, with 10 bases fitting TRBD2. Germline assignment: CDR1 LGHNA and CDR2 YSLEER. V lost 0 bases and J lost 4; bases outside the gene matches: 8. This CDR3 spans 17 amino acids. The CDR3 reads CASSQDWVAGGGETQYF. The CDR3 DNA sequence: TGCGCCAGCAGCCAAGACTGGGTAGCGGGGGGTGGAGAGACCCAGTACTTC.

The chain joins TRBV5-1 to TRBJ2-3; the D gene is possibly TRBD1 (5 bases). V was cut by 4 bases and J by 6 bases, with 15 bases left in between. This CDR3 is built from 14 residues. CDR1 is SGHRS, CDR2 YFSETQ, per germline. The CDR3 region has the DNA TGCGCCAGCAGCCCAGGGCAGGGCTTGGATACGCAGTATTTT. It yields the protein CASSPGQGLDTQYF.

In its sample, this clonotype was seen many times. The CDR3 DNA reads TGTGCCTGGAAATTCGGAATCGGGACAAATGGCTACACCTTC. Amino acids: CAWKFGIGTNGYTF. The chain uses TRBV30 and TRBJ1-2; D may be TRBD1 (6 bases). CDR3 size: 14 residues. V dropped 4 bases and J dropped 6 bases, with 18 bases sitting between them. Germline loops: CDR1 GTSNPN, CDR2 SVGIG (reference sequence).

This clonotype was observed many times. The chain carries TRBV3-1 and TRBJ2-1; TRBD2 matches 7 bases. Germline lookup yields CDR1 LGHDT and CDR2 YNNKEL (reference sequence). V shed 6 bases and J 2 bases; nucleotides not matched to a gene: 7. There are 15 residues in the CDR3. In DNA, the CDR3 is TGTGCCAGCAGTCCGGGACTACTCACCTACAATGAGCAGTTCTTC. Residues: CASSPGLLTYNEQFF.

This chain uses TRBV7-3 with TRBJ2-5, with 7 bases matching TRBD2. Germline CDR1 and CDR2: SGHTA and FQGTGA. The CDR3 contains 15 residues. Trimming at V came to 5 bases and at J to 5 bases, leaving 11 bases not matched to a gene. The CDR3 nucleotides read TGTGCCAGCAGCCCTGCTGGTGGGGGGGTGGAGACCCAGTACTTC. The encoded protein is CASSPAGGGVETQYF.

This clonotype was detected a few times. The chain uses TRBV12-3 or TRBV12-4 and TRBJ2-1; 7 nucleotides line up with TRBD2. The CDR3 is 12 amino acids. Trimming at V came to 8 bases and at J to 4 bases, leaving 2 bases not matched to a gene. The CDR3 nucleotides are TGTGCCAGCGGTAGCGGGTACAATGAGCAGTTCTTC. It translates to CASGSGYNEQFF.

This clonotype came up many times. Here the CDR3 DNA reads TGCAGTGCTAGTGGAGGCGTCCCGCGTAGCAATCAGCCCCAGCATTTT. The encoded protein is CSASGGVPRSNQPQHF. The chain combines TRBV20-1 with TRBJ1-5; D is ambiguous. V lost 3 bases, J lost 0 bases, and 15 bases lay in between. CDR3 length: 16 amino acids. Germline CDR1 DFQATT, CDR2 SNEGSKA (reference sequence).

This clonotype has just a few counts. The chain combines TRBV7-9 with TRBJ2-2; D perhaps matches TRBD2 (6 bases). The germline V and J ends were trimmed by 4 bases and 1 base, with 13 bases remaining between them. The CDR3 is made up of 16 amino acids. CDR1 is SEHNR, CDR2 FQNEAQ, per germline (reference sequence). CDR3 sequence: CASSSLGRGNTGELFF. CDR3 coding DNA: TGTGCCAGCAGCTCCTTGGGGCGGGGGAACACCGGGGAGCTGTTTTTT.

This clonotype was seen many times. The chain uses TRBV20-1 and TRBJ2-3; 7 bases are shared with TRBD2. There are 12 residues in the CDR3. Germline CDR1 DFQATT, CDR2 SNEGSKA (reference sequence). The trim removed 6 bases at V and 5 bases at J, leaving 5 bases unmatched. CDR3 protein: CSAKRGKDTQYF. The CDR3 DNA is TGCAGTGCAAAGCGGGGAAAAGATACGCAGTATTTT.

There are many counts of this clonotype. The chain carries TRBV14 and TRBJ1-2; D not resolved. Germline V gene data show CDR1 as SGHDN and CDR2 as FVKESK. The V end was cut by 0 bases, the J end by 5 bases, with 13 bases between. This CDR3 contains 15 residues. CDR3 protein: CASSQDWEANYGYTF. DNA for the CDR3: TGTGCCAGCAGCCAAGATTGGGAGGCAAATTATGGCTACACCTTC.

The rearrangement links TRBV6-5 to TRBJ2-7; D not certain. Germline values: CDR1 MNHEY, CDR2 SVGAGI. Deletions cut 5 bases from V and 2 bases from J, with 13 bases between. The CDR3 extends over 14 amino acids. The DNA of the CDR3 is TGTGCCAGCAGTCCGAGGATCTTAGCCTACGAGCAGTACTTC. It codes for CASSPRILAYEQYF.

This clonotype was counted a few times. The CDR3 DNA reads as TGTGCCAGCATAAAGAAGCCAAAGGCAGGGGCCAACTATGGCTACACCTTC. This encodes CASIKKPKAGANYGYTF. The genes are TRBV6-1 and TRBJ1-2; TRBD1 might be the D (6 bases). Trimming pared 7 bases from V and 2 bases from J, leaving 23 bases between. Germline V gene lookup returns CDR1 MNHNS and CDR2 SASEGT. This CDR3 contains 17 residues.

This clonotype was seen ten or more times. The chain has TRBV6-5 and TRBJ1-6; D gene ambiguous. Germline-derived CDR1 and CDR2 are MNHEY and SVGAGI. This CDR3 is built from 12 residues. V was shortened by 0 bases and J by 8 bases, with 2 bases between the two germline ends. CDR3 DNA: TGTGCCAGCAGTTACTCGGATTCACCCCTCCACTTT. Translated: CASSYSDSPLHF.

This clonotype showed up many times. The chain links TRBV7-9 to TRBJ1-5; D ambiguous. The ends were cut back, 5 bases at V and 8 bases at J, with 13 bases in the middle. CDR1 is SEHNR, CDR2 FQNEAQ, per germline (reference sequence). There are 13 residues in the CDR3. The CDR3 region has the DNA TGTGCCAGCAGCCGAGCAGGCGTCGAGCCCCAGCATTTT. Translating it yields CASSRAGVEPQHF.

This clonotype appeared a few times. The CDR3 DNA reads as TGTGCCAGCAGCCCCGGGACAGGGGAGTCGGGCTACACCTTC. Its translation is CASSPGTGESGYTF. The chain has TRBV5-6 and TRBJ1-2; 10 bases line up with TRBD1. This CDR3 contains 14 residues. Germline assignment: CDR1 SGHDT and CDR2 YYEEEE. Trimming cost V 4 bases and J 8 bases; bases outside gene matches: 8. The variable domain in full, completed from reference TRBV5-6 and TRBJ1-2, reads DAGVTQSPTHLIKTRGQQVTLRCSPKSGHDTVSWYQQALGQGPQFIFQYYEEEERQRGNFPDRFSGHQFPNYSSELNVNALLLGDSALYLCASSPGTGESGYTFGSGTRLTVV.

This clonotype was counted many times. The V and J genes are TRBV10-3 and TRBJ1-5; D gene unclear. V lost 10 bases and J 3 bases, leaving 19 bases between the germline ends. Germline CDR1 ENHRY, CDR2 SYGVKD. This CDR3 is 15 amino acids long. The CDR3 sequence: CATSPSAVHNQPQHF. The CDR3 bases are TGTGCCACCTCCCCCTCCGCCGTGCACAATCAGCCCCAGCATTTT.

The chain is built from TRBV16 and TRBJ1-5; D unresolved. The CDR3 is 13 amino acids. CDR1 and CDR2 from the germline V gene are KGHSY and FQNENV. V lost 4 bases, J lost 6 bases, and 10 bases lay in between. The CDR3 DNA reads TGTGCCAGCAGCCCTCAGCCCACTCAGCCCCAGCATTTT. Protein product: CASSPQPTQPQHF.

This clonotype was seen many times. V is TRBV14 and J is TRBJ2-5, with D possibly being TRBD2 (5 bases). Germline CDR1 is SGHDN and CDR2 is FVKESK. CDR3 size: 12 residues. Trimming pared 4 bases from V and 4 bases from J, leaving 7 bases between. The CDR3 region has the DNA TGTGCCAGCAGCCCAAGCGGAGAGACCCAGTACTTC. The encoded protein is CASSPSGETQYF.

The DNA for the CDR3 is TGCGCCAGCAGCTTAGGCAGGGGGCGCGGTGGCTACACCTTC. Its protein product is CASSLGRGRGGYTF. J is TRBJ1-2 and V is TRBV5-1; 8 nucleotides agree with TRBD1. CDR1 SGHRS and CDR2 YFSETQ come from the germline V gene. V was clipped by 2 bases and J by 7 bases; unmatched bases: 7. This CDR3 spans 14 amino acids.

In its sample, this clonotype was seen many times. The V and J genes are TRBV20-1 and TRBJ1-5; no reliable D call. Trimming took off 5 bases at V and 3 bases at J, with 14 bases between the two ends. CDR1 and CDR2 (germline): DFQATT, SNEGSKA (reference sequence). The CDR3 is 14 amino acids. The CDR3 here is CSALLGGDNQPQHF. The CDR3 nucleotides read TGCAGTGCTCTCCTAGGAGGAGACAATCAGCCCCAGCATTTT.